This entry concerns a single T cell receptor (beta chain). In the original workflow: Estimated nucleated cell counts came from reference gene primer amplification. Method: immunoSEQ multiplex PCR; TCRdb's copy keeps in-frame clones and lacks some. The V and J calls and clone size are taken from that table; D and trimming were inferred from the DNA. In the table there are roughly 290,000 clones, more than 75% of which are singletons. The data were taken from a study of blood T cell repertoires in COVID-19. Study-wide background: There were acute and convalescent COVID-19 samples, and they came from the United States, Italy and Spain. Sources were T cells, B-cell-depleted T cells, or PBMCs; the material itself was cDNA or gDNA.

Trimming removed 4 bases from V and 2 bases from J; junction bases left unmatched: 11. Germline V lookup: CDR1 LNHNV, CDR2 YYDKDF (reference sequence). This CDR3 contains 16 residues. This chain links TRBV15 with TRBJ2-7; 7 bases agree with TRBD1. The sample consisted of peripheral blood. The sequence was obtained from a woman in her 30s who had recovered from COVID-19. CDR3 in amino acids: CATSNPFRQGAYEQYF. In DNA, the CDR3 is TGTGCCACCAGCAACCCATTCAGGCAGGGGGCCTACGAGCAGTACTTC.